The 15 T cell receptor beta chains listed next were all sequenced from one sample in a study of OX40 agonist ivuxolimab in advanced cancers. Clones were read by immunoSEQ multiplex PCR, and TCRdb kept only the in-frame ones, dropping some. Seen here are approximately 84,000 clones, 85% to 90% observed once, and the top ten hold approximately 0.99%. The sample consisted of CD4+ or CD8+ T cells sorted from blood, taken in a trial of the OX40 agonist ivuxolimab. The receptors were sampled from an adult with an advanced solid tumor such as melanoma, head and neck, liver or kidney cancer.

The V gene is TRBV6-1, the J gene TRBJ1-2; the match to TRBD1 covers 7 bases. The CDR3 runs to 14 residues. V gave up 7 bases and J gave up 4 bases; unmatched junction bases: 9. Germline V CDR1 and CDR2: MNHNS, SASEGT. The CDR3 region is CASNRDSLSYGYTF. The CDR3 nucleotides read TGTGCCAGCAATCGGGACAGTTTAAGCTATGGCTACACCTTC.

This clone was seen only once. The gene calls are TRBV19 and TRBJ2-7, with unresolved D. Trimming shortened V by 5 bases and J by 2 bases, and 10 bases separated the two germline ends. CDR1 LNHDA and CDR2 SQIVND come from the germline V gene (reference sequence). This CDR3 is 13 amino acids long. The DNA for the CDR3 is TGTGCCAGTAGTCAGACGGGTACCTACGAGCAGTACTTC. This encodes CASSQTGTYEQYF.

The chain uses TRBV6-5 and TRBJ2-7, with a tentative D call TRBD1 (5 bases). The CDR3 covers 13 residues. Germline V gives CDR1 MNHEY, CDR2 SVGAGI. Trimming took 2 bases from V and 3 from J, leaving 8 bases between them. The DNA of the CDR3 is TGTGCCAGCAGTTACAGCAGGGACTACGAGCAGTACTTC. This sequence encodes CASSYSRDYEQYF.

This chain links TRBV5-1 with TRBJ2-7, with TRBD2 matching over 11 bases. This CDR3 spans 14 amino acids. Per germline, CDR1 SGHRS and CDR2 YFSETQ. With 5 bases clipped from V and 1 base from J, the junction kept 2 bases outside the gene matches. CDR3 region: CASSRTSGSYEQYF. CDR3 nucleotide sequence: TGCGCCAGCAGTAGGACTAGCGGGTCCTACGAGCAGTACTTC.

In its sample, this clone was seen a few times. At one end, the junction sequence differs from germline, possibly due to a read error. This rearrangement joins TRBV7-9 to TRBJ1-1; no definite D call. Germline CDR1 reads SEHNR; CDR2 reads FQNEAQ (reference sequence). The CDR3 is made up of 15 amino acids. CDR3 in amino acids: CASSRAGYGNPEAFF. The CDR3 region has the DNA TGTGCCAGCAGCCGAGCCGGTTACGGGAACCCTGAAGCTTTCTTT.

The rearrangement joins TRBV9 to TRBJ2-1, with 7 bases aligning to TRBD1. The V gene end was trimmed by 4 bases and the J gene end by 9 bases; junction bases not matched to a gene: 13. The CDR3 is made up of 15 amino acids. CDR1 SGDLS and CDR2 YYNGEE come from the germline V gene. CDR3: CASSPRDSLSLEQFF. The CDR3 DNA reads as TGTGCCAGCAGCCCCAGGGACAGTCTAAGTCTTGAGCAGTTCTTC.

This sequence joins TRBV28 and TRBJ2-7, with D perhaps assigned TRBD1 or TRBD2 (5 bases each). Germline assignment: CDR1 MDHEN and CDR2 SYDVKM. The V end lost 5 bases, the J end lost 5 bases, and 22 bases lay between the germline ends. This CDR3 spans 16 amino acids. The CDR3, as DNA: TGTGCCAGCAGTCCCCGAGGTGTCCGTGGGGGTGACGAGCAGTACTTC. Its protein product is CASSPRGVRGGDEQYF.

The CDR3 spells CASSLNSHETF. The CDR3 DNA follows: TGTGCCAGCAGCTTGAACTCCCATGAAACCTTC. V gene TRBV5-5 combines with J gene TRBJ1-2; unclear D gene. The CDR3 runs 11 residues. Germline loops: CDR1 SGHKS, CDR2 YYEKEE (reference sequence). Trimming pared 1 base from V and 14 bases from J, leaving 12 bases between.

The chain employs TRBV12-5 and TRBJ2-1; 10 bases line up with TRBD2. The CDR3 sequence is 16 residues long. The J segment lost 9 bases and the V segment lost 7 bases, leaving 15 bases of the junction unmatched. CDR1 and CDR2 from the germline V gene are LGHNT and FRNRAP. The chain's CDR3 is CASEAIGLAGASEQFF. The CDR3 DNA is TGTGCTAGTGAGGCAATCGGGCTAGCGGGAGCCAGTGAGCAGTTCTTC.

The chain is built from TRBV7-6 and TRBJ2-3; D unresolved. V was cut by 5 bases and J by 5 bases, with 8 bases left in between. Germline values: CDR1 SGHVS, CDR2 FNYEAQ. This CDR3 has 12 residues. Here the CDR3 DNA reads TGTGCCAGCAGCCCCACACGAGATACGCAGTATTTT. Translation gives CASSPTRDTQYF.

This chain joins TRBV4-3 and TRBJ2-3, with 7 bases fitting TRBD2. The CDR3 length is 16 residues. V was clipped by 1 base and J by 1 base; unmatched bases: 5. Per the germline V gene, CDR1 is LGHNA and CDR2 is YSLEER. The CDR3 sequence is CASSQGAAGGTDTQYF. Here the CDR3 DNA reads TGCGCCAGCAGCCAAGGGGCCGCGGGAGGCACAGATACGCAGTATTTT.

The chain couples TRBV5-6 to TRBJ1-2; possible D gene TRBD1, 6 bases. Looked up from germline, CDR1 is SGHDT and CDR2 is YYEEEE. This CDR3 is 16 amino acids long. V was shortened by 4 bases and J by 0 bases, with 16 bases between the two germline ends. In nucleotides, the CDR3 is TGTGCCAGCAGCGGGGGGGGCCCCAGGACTAACTATGGCTACACCTTC. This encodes CASSGGGPRTNYGYTF.

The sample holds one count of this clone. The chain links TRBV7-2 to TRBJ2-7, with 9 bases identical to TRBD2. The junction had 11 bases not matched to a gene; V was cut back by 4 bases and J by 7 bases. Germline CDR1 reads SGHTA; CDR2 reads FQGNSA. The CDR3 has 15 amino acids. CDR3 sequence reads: CASSYSGSTSEEQYF. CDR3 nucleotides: TGTGCCAGCAGCTATAGCGGGAGTACATCGGAGGAGCAGTACTTC.

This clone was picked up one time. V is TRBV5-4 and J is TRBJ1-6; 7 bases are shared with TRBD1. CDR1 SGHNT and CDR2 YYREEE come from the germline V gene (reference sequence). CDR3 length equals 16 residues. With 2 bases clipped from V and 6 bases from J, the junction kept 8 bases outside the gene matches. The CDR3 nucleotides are TGTGCCAGCAGCTTAGAACAGGGGCGAACTAATTCACCCCTCCACTTT. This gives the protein CASSLEQGRTNSPLHF.

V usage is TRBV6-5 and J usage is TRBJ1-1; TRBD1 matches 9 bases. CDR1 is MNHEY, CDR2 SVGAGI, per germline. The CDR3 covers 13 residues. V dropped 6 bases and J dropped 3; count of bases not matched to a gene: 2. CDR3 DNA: TGTGCCAGCAGCCGGACAGGGGACACTGAAGCTTTCTTT. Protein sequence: CASSRTGDTEAFF.